Included here is one T cell receptor (beta chain) sequence, with context. The antigen remains unidentified. For TCR beta, cDNA was produced by 5'RACE template switching with UMIs. TCRdb reanalyzed the 5' RACE reads, giving one entry per CDR3 protein sequence and no DNA. Recorded for this sample: about 540,000 distinct CDR3 sequences. These data originate in a study of T cells expressing NK-cell markers. Across the study: From sorted CD3+CD56+NKG2C+, CD3+CD56+NKG2C- and CD3+CD56-NKG2C+ T cells came the TCR beta repertoires. Eight donors were sequenced, seven testing HCMV-seropositive and one testing seronegative.

The CDR3 length is 16 residues. The V gene's germline CDR1 is MNHEY and CDR2 SVGEGT. Study conclusions and caveats: Of the CD8+ T cells in over five donors, about 1.0-7.5% belonged to dominant NKG2C+ clonotypes.

J is TRBJ1-3 and V is TRBV6-2 or TRBV6-3; no DNA is available, so the TRBD1 call from TCRdb remains unchecked. Material for sequencing was blood T cells: a sorted CD56 or NKG2C T cell subset, CD4+ or CD8+ T cells, or bulk PBMC T cells (not recorded which). The TCR comes from a man aged 18-30 years in good health. The CDR3 here is CASSARDRVIGNTIYF.